One and the same sample provided the 23 T cell receptor beta chains below, sequenced in a study of human T cells and chemical hapten exposure (dated by TCRdb to about 2021). Library generation was performed with RACE. The reads were generated on a NextSeq 500. TCRdb reanalyzed the raw reads on its own, using fastp at Q25 for trimming and MiXCR for clone calling, and kept in-frame beta chains. One record per CDR3 amino acid sequence lists the most common genes and DNA. Recorded for this sample are about 380,000 distinct CDR3 sequences; about 4.8% of them occurred a single time. Together, the top ten hold over 2% of the sample. Sample time point, as interpreted from the label and publication: patch test 1, 2 weeks after DPC sensitization. The treatment or condition tag for this specimen amounts to: therapeutic diphenylcyclopropenone sensitization with weekly scalp DPC. Sequenced here: whole blood, sampled in connection with sensitization to the hapten diphenylcyclopropenone (DPC). The receptor source for this set is a woman aged 50 to 60 with alopecia areata. Some clones in this sample may be carry-over from other donors' samples.

This clonotype occurred many times. V usage is TRBV6-4 and J usage is TRBJ2-3; D unresolved. Germline V lookup: CDR1 MRHNA, CDR2 SNTAGT. This CDR3 has 14 amino acids. V lost 4 bases and J 0 bases, leaving 8 bases between the germline ends. CDR3 protein: CASSAATSTDTQYF. The CDR3 DNA sequence: TGTGCCAGCAGTGCAGCGACTAGCACAGATACGCAGTATTTT.

Ten or more counts support this clonotype. V usage is TRBV7-2 and J usage is TRBJ2-3, with 11 bases aligning to TRBD2. Germline loops: CDR1 SGHTA, CDR2 FQGNSA. CDR3 length: 15 amino acids. V shed 2 bases, J shed 4 bases, and the junction held 2 bases outside the gene matches. The DNA for the CDR3 is TGTGCCAGCAGCTTAAGTAGCGGGAGGGCAGATACGCAGTATTTT. It translates to CASSLSSGRADTQYF. The full variable domain, its missing parts supplied by reference TRBV7-2 and TRBJ2-3, is GAGVSQSPSNKVTEKGKDVELRCDPISGHTALYWYRQSLGQGLEFLIYFQGNSAPDKSGLPSDRFSAERTGGSVSTLTIQRTQQEDSAVYLCASSLSSGRADTQYFGPGTRLTVL.

This clonotype was counted at least ten times. The chain is built from TRBV12-3 or TRBV12-4 and TRBJ2-1; TRBD2 agrees at 15 bases. V lost 5 bases and J lost 0; bases outside the gene matches: 14. There are 21 residues in the CDR3. CDR3 in DNA: TGTGCCAGCAGTCCGCCCCGTGGACTAGCGGGGGGGGGAAGCTCCTACAATGAGCAGTTCTTC. Translation gives CASSPPRGLAGGGSSYNEQFF.

The chain recombines TRBV12-3 or TRBV12-4 with TRBJ2-3; TRBD1 matches 8 bases. V was pared by 2 bases and J by 4 bases, with 2 bases of the junction left unmatched. The CDR3 runs to 14 residues. CDR3 protein: CASSLKQGADTQYF. CDR3 nucleotides: TGTGCCAGCAGTTTAAAACAGGGGGCAGATACGCAGTATTTT.

The J gene is TRBJ2-3, the V gene TRBV11-2, with D possibly being TRBD2 (7 bases). Trimming shortened V by 5 bases and J by 8 bases, and 20 bases separated the two germline ends. Germline V lookup: CDR1 SGHAT, CDR2 FQNNGV. The CDR3 is 15 residues long. The CDR3: CASSGGQPGEGTQYF. In nucleotides, the CDR3 is TGTGCCAGCAGCGGGGGCCAGCCCGGGGAGGGTACGCAGTATTTT.

This clonotype appeared many times. The rearrangement joins TRBV7-9 to TRBJ1-5, with 10 nucleotides matching TRBD1. The germline V gene encodes CDR1 SEHNR and CDR2 FQNEAQ (reference sequence). The CDR3 covers 14 residues. The J segment lost 8 bases and the V segment lost 5 bases, leaving 6 bases of the junction unmatched. The CDR3 region is CASSAGQGREPQHF. CDR3 in DNA: TGTGCCAGCAGCGCGGGACAGGGGAGGGAGCCCCAGCATTTT.

The J gene is TRBJ1-1, the V gene TRBV6-1, with D unresolved. Germline V CDR1 and CDR2: MNHNS, SASEGT. The length of the CDR3 is 14 residues. V was trimmed by 2 bases and J by 4 bases, leaving 11 bases between them. The CDR3 DNA reads TGTGCCAGCAGTGAACGATCACCGGCCACTGAAGCTTTCTTT. The encoded protein is CASSERSPATEAFF.

V and J are TRBV7-9 and TRBJ1-2, with D unresolved. The CDR3 contains 11 residues. Trimming cost V 5 bases and J 8 bases, with 9 bases left between them. The V gene's germline CDR1 is SEHNR and CDR2 FQNEAQ (reference sequence). This chain's CDR3 is CASSNEPGYTF. The CDR3 bases are TGTGCCAGCAGCAACGAACCAGGCTACACCTTC.

The rearrangement uses TRBV7-8 and TRBJ2-4; 10 bases match TRBD1. Losses at the gene ends were 4 bases for V and 2 bases for J; bases not matched to a gene: 5. The CDR3 has 16 amino acids. The germline V gene encodes CDR1 SGHVS and CDR2 FQNEAQ. CDR3 sequence: CASSSGDRGTKNIQYF. The CDR3 nucleotides are TGTGCCAGCAGCTCGGGGGACAGGGGTACCAAAAACATTCAGTACTTC. Variable domain in full (rest from reference TRBV7-8 and TRBJ2-4): GAGVSQSPRYKVAKRGQDVALRCDPISGHVSLFWYQQALGQGPEFLTYFQNEAQLDKSGLPSDRFFAERPEGSVSTLKIQRTQQEDSAVYLCASSSGDRGTKNIQYFGAGTRLSVL.

There are many counts of this clonotype. The rearrangement uses TRBV9 and TRBJ2-7; D may correspond to TRBD1 or TRBD2 (5 bases each). The CDR3 runs to 14 residues. Per germline, CDR1 SGDLS and CDR2 YYNGEE. V was pared by 3 bases and J by 4 bases, with 14 bases between. The DNA of the CDR3 is TGTGCCAGCAGCGGGGACCCTGGAGGATACGAGCAGTACTTC. Residues: CASSGDPGGYEQYF.

The rearrangement links TRBV6-6 to TRBJ2-7, with 11 bases identical to TRBD2. The CDR3 contains 16 residues. V shed 2 bases, J shed 8 bases, and the junction held 11 bases outside the gene matches. Germline CDR1 reads MNHNY; CDR2 reads SVGAGI (reference sequence). CDR3 region: CASSYLGLAVKVKQYF. CDR3 nucleotide sequence: TGTGCCAGCAGTTACCTGGGACTAGCGGTAAAGGTCAAGCAGTACTTC.

This clonotype was seen only a few times. The J gene is TRBJ1-1, the V gene TRBV18; no firm D call. CDR1 is KGHSH, CDR2 LQKENI, per germline. This CDR3 has 15 amino acids. V was cut by 3 bases and J by 5 bases, with 16 bases left in between. As DNA, the CDR3 is TGTGCCAGCTCACCCTCGAGCCCTGATGGTACTGAAGCTTTCTTT. Translating gives CASSPSSPDGTEAFF.

There are many counts of this clonotype. One junction end disagrees with the germline gene, perhaps due to a read error. The CDR3 DNA is TGTGCCAGCAGTTACTCGGCTAGCGGGGAGTACGTGCAGTACTTC. This codes for CASSYSASGEYVQYF. The rearrangement joins TRBV6-5 to TRBJ2-7, with 9 bases aligning to TRBD2. The germline V gene has CDR1 MNHEY and CDR2 SVGAGI. The CDR3 is made up of 15 amino acids.

V usage is TRBV5-4 and J usage is TRBJ2-2; D is perhaps TRBD1 (6 bases). Germline CDR1 is SGHNT and CDR2 is YYREEE (reference sequence). The CDR3 covers 15 residues. Deletions cut 6 bases from V and 1 base from J, with 13 bases between. The CDR3 DNA reads as TGTGCCAGCAAGCCGGCCAGGGGGAACACCGGGGAGCTGTTTTTT. Amino acids: CASKPARGNTGELFF.

This clonotype was observed a handful of times. This chain uses TRBV7-9 with TRBJ2-2; D uncertain. The CDR3 runs 13 residues. The V gene's germline CDR1 is SEHNR and CDR2 FQNEAQ (reference sequence). Trimming took 6 bases from V and 1 from J, leaving 6 bases between them. The CDR3 DNA follows: TGTGCCAGCAGATCCGAGAACACCGGGGAGCTGTTTTTT. As protein: CASRSENTGELFF.

This clonotype was recorded once. The CDR3 DNA reads TGTGCCAGCAGCTTGCGGGGCCTAGCCAAAAACATTCAGTACTTC. Its protein product is CASSLRGLAKNIQYF. This rearrangement joins TRBV7-8 to TRBJ2-4; D is perhaps TRBD2 (6 bases). Looked up from germline, CDR1 is SGHVS and CDR2 is FQNEAQ. CDR3 length: 15 amino acids. V lost 3 bases and J lost 0, with 9 bases in between.

In its sample, this clonotype was seen many times. The gene calls are TRBV3-1 and TRBJ2-5; no definite D call. Germline CDR1 and CDR2: LGHDT and YNNKEL (reference sequence). Trimming shortened V by 8 bases and J by 2 bases, and 15 bases separated the two germline ends. There are 14 residues in the CDR3. CDR3 nucleotides: TGTGCCAGCCGAAGGACCGGACGACAAGAGACCCAGTACTTC. It is translated as CASRRTGRQETQYF.

A word on this clonotype: A much larger clone is a single base away; this may be a read error. The rearrangement links TRBV7-9 to TRBJ1-2; D is uncertain. There are 11 residues in the CDR3. Per germline, CDR1 SEHNR and CDR2 FQNEAQ (reference sequence). The V and J ends lost 4 bases and 7 bases respectively, with 7 bases between them. The chain's CDR3 is CASSCNSGYTF. For the CDR3, the DNA is TGTGCCAGCAGCTGCAACAGTGGCTACACCTTC.

This clonotype was recorded many times. The rearrangement links TRBV7-2 to TRBJ1-1, with D possibly matching TRBD1 (5 bases). Germline-derived CDR1 and CDR2 are SGHTA and FQGNSA. The CDR3 runs 14 residues. Trimming cost V 5 bases and J 6 bases, with 16 bases left between them. The CDR3 is CASSPRFGGAEAFF. The CDR3 coding sequence is TGTGCCAGCAGCCCCAGATTTGGGGGGGCTGAAGCTTTCTTT.

This clonotype was counted between two and nine times. The rearrangement links TRBV15 to TRBJ2-7; D is unclear. V lost 0 bases to trimming and J lost 4 bases, with 1 base between them. The CDR3 is 11 amino acids. CDR1 and CDR2 from the germline V gene are LNHNV and YYDKDF (reference sequence). Written as DNA, the CDR3 is TGTGCCACCAGCAGAGAATACGAGCAGTACTTC. Protein sequence: CATSREYEQYF.

In its sample, this clonotype was seen many times. J is TRBJ1-2 and V is TRBV29-1; TRBD1 agrees at 8 bases. CDR3 length equals 16 residues. CDR1 SQVTM and CDR2 ANQGSEA come from the germline V gene. This CDR3 reads CIILWTGNTGNYGYTF. The CDR3, as DNA: TGCATCATCCTTTGGACAGGGAATACAGGGAACTATGGCTACACCTTC.

This clonotype occurred many times. The rearrangement uses TRBV28 and TRBJ2-7; weak D call: TRBD2 (6 bases). There are 14 residues in the CDR3. Germline CDR1 and CDR2: MDHEN and SYDVKM. V was trimmed by 3 bases and J by 3 bases, leaving 12 bases between them. The CDR3 sequence is CASSLREAFYEQYF. CDR3 coding DNA: TGTGCCAGCAGTTTGAGGGAGGCATTCTACGAGCAGTACTTC.

This clonotype was observed many times. This rearrangement joins TRBV6-2 or TRBV6-3 to TRBJ2-1; D ambiguous. This CDR3 is 9 amino acids long. Per germline, CDR1 MNHEY and CDR2 SVGEGT. The germline V and J ends were trimmed by 8 bases and 9 bases, with 5 bases remaining between them. In nucleotides, the CDR3 is TGTGCCAGCGGCGCTGAGCAGTTCTTC. Translating gives CASGAEQFF.